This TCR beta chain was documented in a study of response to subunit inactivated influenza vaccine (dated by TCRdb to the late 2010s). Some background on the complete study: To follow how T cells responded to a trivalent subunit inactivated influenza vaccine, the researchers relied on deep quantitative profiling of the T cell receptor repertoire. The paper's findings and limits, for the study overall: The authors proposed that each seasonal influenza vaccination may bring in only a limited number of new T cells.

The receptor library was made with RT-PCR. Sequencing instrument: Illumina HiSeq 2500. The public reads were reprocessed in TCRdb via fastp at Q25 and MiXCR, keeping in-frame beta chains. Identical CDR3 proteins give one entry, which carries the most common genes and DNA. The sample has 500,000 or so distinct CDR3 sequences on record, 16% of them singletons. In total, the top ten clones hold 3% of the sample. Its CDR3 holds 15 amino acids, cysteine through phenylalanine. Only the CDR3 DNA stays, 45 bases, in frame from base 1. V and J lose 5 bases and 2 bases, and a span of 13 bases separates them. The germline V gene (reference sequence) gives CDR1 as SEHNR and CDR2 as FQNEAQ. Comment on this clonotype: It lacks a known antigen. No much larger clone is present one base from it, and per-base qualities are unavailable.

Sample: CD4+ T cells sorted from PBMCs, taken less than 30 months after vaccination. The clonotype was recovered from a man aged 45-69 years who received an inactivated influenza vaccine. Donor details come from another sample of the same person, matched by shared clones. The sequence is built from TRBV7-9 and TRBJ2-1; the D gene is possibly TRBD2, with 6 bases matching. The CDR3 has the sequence CASSRTNPTYNEQFF. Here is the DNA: TGTGCCAGCAGCCGGACTAACCCGACCTACAATGAGCAGTTCTTC.